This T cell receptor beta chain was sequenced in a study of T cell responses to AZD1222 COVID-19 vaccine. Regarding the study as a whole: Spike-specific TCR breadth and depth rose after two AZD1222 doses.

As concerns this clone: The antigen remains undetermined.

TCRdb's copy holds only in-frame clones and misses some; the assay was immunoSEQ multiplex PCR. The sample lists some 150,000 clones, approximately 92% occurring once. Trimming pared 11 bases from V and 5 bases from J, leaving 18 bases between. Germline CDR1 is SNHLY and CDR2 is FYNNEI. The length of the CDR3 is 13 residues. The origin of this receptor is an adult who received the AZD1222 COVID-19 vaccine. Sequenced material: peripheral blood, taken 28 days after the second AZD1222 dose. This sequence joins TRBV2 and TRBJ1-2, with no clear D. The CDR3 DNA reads TGTGCCGGGGAGGACTCTCTTTGGTATGGCTACACCTTC. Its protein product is CAGEDSLWYGYTF.